This is a list of T cell receptor beta chains from one sample in a study of cytomegalovirus exposure and HLA in healthy donors. TCRdb's copy holds only in-frame clones and misses some; the assay was immunoSEQ multiplex PCR. The sample shows about 150,000 clones, roughly 80% of them seen only once. The sample was PBMCs. The receptors originated from a man between 40 and 49 years old in good health and CMV-seronegative. The CDR3 runs from the conserved cysteine through the conserved F or W. Fields, in order: J gene, V gene, D gene, CDR3 DNA, CDR3 protein. D genes are given only for firm matches.

>TRBJ1-1|TRBV7-8|-
TGTGCCAGCAGCTTAACCAGACAGGAGAGGGACCCTGAAGCTTTCTTT
CASSLTRQERDPEAFF
>TRBJ2-4|TRBV9|-
TGTGCCAGCAGCGTAGACACCAAAAACATTCAGTACTTC
CASSVDTKNIQYF
>TRBJ2-4|TRBV11-1|-
TGTGCCAGCAGCTTACTTCAGGGAAAGAAAAGCATTCAGTACTTC
CASSLLQGKKSIQYF
>TRBJ2-7|TRBV30|-
TGTGCCTGGAGTACCGGTTACGAGCAGTACTTC
CAWSTGYEQYF
>TRBJ2-7|TRBV7-9|-
TGTGCCAGCAGCTTAGTCCAGGGGTCACAACAGTACTTC
CASSLVQGSQQYF
>TRBJ2-7|TRBV5-5|-
TGTGCCAGCAGCGGGGGCCTCTCCTACGAGCAGTACTTC
CASSGGLSYEQYF
>TRBJ2-1|TRBV7-9|TRBD1
TGTGCCAGCAGCACCGGACAGGCATCCTACAATGAGCAGTTCTTC
CASSTGQASYNEQFF
>TRBJ2-3|TRBV19|TRBD2
TGTGCCAGTGGGAGGGAGCGGGGGAACACAGATACGCAGTATTTT
CASGRERGNTDTQYF
>TRBJ1-4|TRBV7-9|-
TGTGCCGGCCGCCCCGGGGGTGCAACTAATGAAAAACTGTTTTTT
CAGRPGGATNEKLFF
>TRBJ2-5|TRBV7-9|-
TGTTCCAGCAGCATCACAGGGCCATACTATCAAGAGACCCAGTACTTC
CSSSITGPYYQETQYF
>TRBJ2-6|TRBV5-1|TRBD1
TGCGCCAGCAGACCGGGACAGGGGGCGCCTGGGGCCAACGTCCTGACTTTC
CASRPGQGAPGANVLTF
>TRBJ1-1|TRBV4-1|-
TGCGCCAGCAGCCAAAGCGGGACCTTGAACACTGAAGCTTTCTTT
CASSQSGTLNTEAFF